The 14 T cell receptor beta chains in this list originate from one sample, sequenced in a study of blood T cells in healthy people across ages. Through a sample-barcoded 5' primer and a J-beta primer mix, a second PCR was run for about 6 to 11 cycles. TCRdb re-analysed the 5' RACE reads in MiXCR, keeping a single row per CDR3 protein. The sample shows around 800,000 distinct CDR3 sequences, 62% of them seen only once. Input material: blood. The receptors derive from a man aged 25-45 years in good health.

This clonotype has a single count. The V gene is TRBV6-1, the J gene TRBJ2-1; D remains unclear. The CDR3 has 12 residues. V was clipped by 7 bases and J by 14 bases, with 18 bases between them. Per the germline V gene, CDR1 is MNHNS and CDR2 is SASEGT. This chain's CDR3 is CASTPRGPQKFF. In nucleotides, the CDR3 is TGTGCCAGCACCCCTCGCGGACCCCAAAAGTTCTTC.

The chain joins TRBV24-1 to TRBJ2-1; possibly TRBD1 for D (5 bases). Germline V gives CDR1 KGHDR, CDR2 SFDVKD. The CDR3 runs 17 residues. The V end was cut by 3 bases, the J end by 6 bases, with 20 bases between. The CDR3 loop is CATSDPTGGAPVNEQFF. CDR3 nucleotide sequence: TGTGCCACCAGTGATCCGACGGGTGGGGCCCCCGTCAATGAGCAGTTCTTC.

The chain is built from TRBV29-1 and TRBJ1-2; D remains ambiguous. CDR3 length: 15 residues. Germline assignment: CDR1 SQVTM and CDR2 ANQGSEA. V shed 0 bases and J shed 6 bases, with 17 bases lying between them. For the CDR3, the DNA is TGCAGCGTTGAAGATCGGGTTGGGCGCGGGGATGGCTACACCTTC. This codes for CSVEDRVGRGDGYTF. Complete variable domain (other parts from reference TRBV29-1 and TRBJ1-2): SAVISQKPSRDICQRGTSLTIQCQVDSQVTMMFWYRQQPGQSLTLIATANQGSEATYESGFVIDKFPISRPNLTFSTLTVSNMSPEDSSIYLCSVEDRVGRGDGYTFGSGTRLTVV.

The V call is TRBV9, the J call TRBJ1-5; D gene unclear. The CDR3 consists of 17 residues. CDR1 is SGDLS, CDR2 YYNGEE, per germline. V was trimmed by 0 bases and J by 0 bases, leaving 13 bases between them. The CDR3 region has the DNA TGTGCCAGCAGCGTAGGGGCAGAGAACTATAGCAATCAGCCCCAGCATTTT. Translated: CASSVGAENYSNQPQHF. Full variable domain (missing parts from reference TRBV9 and TRBJ1-5): DSGVTQTPKHLITATGQRVTLRCSPRSGDLSVYWYQQSLDQGLQFLIQYYNGEERAKGNILERFSAQQFPDLHSELNLSSLELGDSALYFCASSVGAENYSNQPQHFGDGTRLSIL.

The chain joins TRBV12-3 or TRBV12-4 to TRBJ1-5; D call uncertain. The CDR3 has 13 amino acids. V lost 6 bases to trimming and J lost 0 bases, with 6 bases between them. In nucleotides, the CDR3 is TGTGCCAGCAGACCTGGTAGCAATCAGCCCCAGCATTTT. It specifies CASRPGSNQPQHF.

The V gene is TRBV12-3 or TRBV12-4, the J gene TRBJ1-6, with unresolved D. Deletions cut 1 base from V and 6 bases from J, with 4 bases between. The CDR3 sequence is 13 residues long. This CDR3 reads CASSLVFNSPLHF. DNA of the CDR3: TGTGCCAGCAGTTTAGTCTTTAATTCACCCCTCCACTTT.

A word on this clonotype: A much larger clone differs by one base, so this may be a read error. This chain connects TRBV7-9 to TRBJ1-4; D is ambiguous. V lost 3 bases and J 15 bases, leaving 23 bases between the germline ends. The CDR3 contains 15 residues. Germline V gene data show CDR1 as SEHNR and CDR2 as FQNEAQ (reference sequence). CDR3 bases: TGTGCCAGCAGCTTGTTTGCCAACCCCTCCCAAGGGATGTTTTTT. This encodes CASSLFANPSQGMFF.

The V call is TRBV7-2, the J call TRBJ1-2; D is unclear. Trimming took 0 bases from V and 0 from J, leaving 5 bases between them. The CDR3 consists of 14 residues. The germline V gene has CDR1 SGHTA and CDR2 FQGNSA. The CDR3 bases are TGTGCCAGCAGCTTAGCGGAGGCTAACTATGGCTACACCTTC. Amino acid sequence: CASSLAEANYGYTF.

In this sample, this clonotype turned up a few times. The V gene is TRBV6-5, the J gene TRBJ2-4; 8 bases fit TRBD1. The germline CDR1 and CDR2 sequences are MNHEY and SVGAGI. V lost 0 bases, J lost 4 bases, and 14 bases stayed unmatched. The CDR3 is 19 residues long. The CDR3 loop reads CASSYSWRQGKGEKNIQYF. The CDR3 DNA reads TGTGCCAGCAGTTACTCGTGGAGACAGGGGAAGGGGGAAAAAAACATTCAGTACTTC.

The J gene is TRBJ2-7, the V gene TRBV7-2; 8 bases are shared with TRBD1. The CDR3 is 15 amino acids. Trimming took 7 bases from V and 2 from J; bases not matched to a gene: 10. Per germline, CDR1 SGHTA and CDR2 FQGNSA. CDR3 sequence: CASKAWDRSTYEQYF. CDR3 DNA: TGTGCCAGCAAGGCGTGGGACAGGAGTACCTACGAGCAGTACTTC.

The rearrangement uses TRBV30 and TRBJ1-6, with TRBD1 as a possible D gene (6 bases). Germline values: CDR1 GTSNPN, CDR2 SVGIG (reference sequence). CDR3 size: 13 residues. V was cut by 5 bases and J by 10 bases, with 15 bases left in between. Written as DNA, the CDR3 is TGTGCCTGGGAGGGACAAGGTAACTCACCCCTCCACTTT. This sequence encodes CAWEGQGNSPLHF.

The CDR3 DNA follows: TGTGCCAGCAGTGAAACGGGGACTAGCGACATCTACGAGCAGTACTTC. The encoded protein is CASSETGTSDIYEQYF. The chain employs TRBV6-1 and TRBJ2-7; TRBD2 matches at 10 bases. With 2 bases clipped from V and 3 bases from J, the junction kept 7 bases outside the gene matches. This CDR3 contains 16 residues. Germline CDR1 reads MNHNS; CDR2 reads SASEGT.

V is TRBV20-1 and J is TRBJ2-3; D is unclear. Germline V gives CDR1 DFQATT, CDR2 SNEGSKA (reference sequence). The CDR3 spans 15 residues. V lost 2 bases to trimming and J lost 0 bases, with 12 bases between them. The CDR3 loop reads CSARSLRISTDTQYF. The CDR3 nucleotides read TGCAGTGCTAGAAGCCTTAGAATTAGCACAGATACGCAGTATTTT.

This chain links TRBV6-2 or TRBV6-3 with TRBJ1-2; D possibly corresponds to TRBD1 (6 bases). The CDR3 extends over 15 amino acids. V was cut by 3 bases and J by 5 bases, with 16 bases left in between. Germline V lookup: CDR1 MNHEY, CDR2 SVGEGT. The CDR3 region is CASSYTGNFGYGYTF. The CDR3 DNA follows: TGTGCCAGCAGTTATACAGGGAACTTTGGATATGGCTACACCTTC.